The 18 T cell receptor beta chains given below trace back to one sample, sequenced in a study of control samples from healthy donors and cancer patients. Clones were sequenced by immunoSEQ multiplex PCR, and TCRdb holds only the in-frame ones, with some missing. The sample shows some 49,000 clones, more than 80% of them seen only once. The specimen was PBMCs. These receptors were collected from a man under 40 with colorectal cancer.

The chain couples TRBV29-1 to TRBJ2-3; D is unclear. Germline CDR1 reads SQVTM; CDR2 reads ANQGSEA. This CDR3 has 15 amino acids. With 7 bases removed from V and 0 bases from J, the gap between germline ends came to 17 bases. The CDR3 region is CSARLVSVSTDTQYF. The CDR3 DNA follows: TGCAGCGCAAGGCTAGTATCCGTAAGCACAGATACGCAGTATTTT.

The rearrangement joins TRBV14 to TRBJ2-7; 10 bases fit TRBD2. There are 15 residues in the CDR3. With 4 bases clipped from V and 3 bases from J, the junction kept 6 bases outside the gene matches. Germline V gives CDR1 SGHDN, CDR2 FVKESK. The CDR3 reads CASSPRTSGNYEQYF. The CDR3 coding sequence is TGTGCCAGCAGCCCGCGGACTAGCGGCAACTACGAGCAGTACTTC. The full variable domain, completed using reference TRBV14 and TRBJ2-7, is EAGVTQFPSHSVIEKGQTVTLRCDPISGHDNLYWYRRVMGKEIKFLLHFVKESKQDESGMPNNRFLAERTGGTYSTLKVQPAELEDSGVYFCASSPRTSGNYEQYFGPGTRLTVT.

This sequence joins TRBV7-2 and TRBJ1-4, with D maybe TRBD1 (5 bases). Germline-derived CDR1 and CDR2 are SGHTA and FQGNSA. Trimming shortened V by 0 bases and J by 7 bases, and 9 bases separated the two germline ends. This CDR3 is built from 14 residues. CDR3 residues: CASSLAGDSEKLFF. The CDR3 coding sequence is TGTGCCAGCAGCTTAGCAGGGGATTCTGAAAAACTGTTTTTT.

The chain is built from TRBV13 and TRBJ1-1, with D hard to call. CDR1 and CDR2 from the germline V gene are PRHDT and FYEKMQ (reference sequence). Between the trimmed V and J ends, which lost 5 bases and 11 bases, there was a span of 24 bases. The CDR3 totals 15 residues. The CDR3 spells CASSLAESRLSSAFF. The CDR3 nucleotides read TGTGCCAGCAGCCTCGCGGAATCAAGACTCTCTTCGGCTTTCTTT.

The V gene is TRBV19, the J gene TRBJ1-2; possible D gene TRBD1, 5 bases. This CDR3 spans 13 amino acids. Trimming shortened V by 5 bases and J by 6 bases, and 13 bases separated the two germline ends. CDR1 is LNHDA, CDR2 SQIVND, per germline (reference sequence). The CDR3 here is CASSDSLWDGYTF. CDR3 bases: TGTGCCAGTAGTGACAGTTTATGGGATGGCTACACCTTC.

The chain employs TRBV4-2 and TRBJ1-3; D is uncertain. CDR1 is LGHNA, CDR2 YNFKEQ, per germline. The V gene lost 10 bases and the J gene lost 2 bases, with 12 bases spanning the gap. This CDR3 spans 13 amino acids. CDR3 sequence reads: CATSPGTGNTIYF. DNA for the CDR3: TGTGCCACCTCACCCGGCACTGGAAACACCATATATTTT.

The rearrangement joins TRBV18 to TRBJ1-1; D possibly corresponds to TRBD1 (6 bases). Germline V gene lookup returns CDR1 KGHSH and CDR2 LQKENI. CDR3 size: 14 residues. Trimming pared 3 bases from V and 5 bases from J, leaving 13 bases between. Here the CDR3 reads CASSPDRSSTEAFF. Written as DNA, the CDR3 is TGTGCCAGCTCACCTGACAGGTCCAGTACTGAAGCTTTCTTT.

The chain uses TRBV27 and TRBJ2-2; a weak D match, TRBD1 (5 bases). V was shortened by 8 bases and J by 2 bases, with 15 bases between the two germline ends. The CDR3 loop spans 15 amino acids. Germline V gives CDR1 MNHEY, CDR2 SMNVEV (reference sequence). The CDR3, as DNA: TGTGCCAGCCCCGTGGGGCAGGGAAACACCGGGGAGCTGTTTTTT. It yields the protein CASPVGQGNTGELFF.

This rearrangement joins TRBV9 to TRBJ1-6; unclear D gene. The V end lost 4 bases, the J end lost 9 bases, and 17 bases lay between the germline ends. The CDR3 contains 15 residues. Germline lookup yields CDR1 SGDLS and CDR2 YYNGEE. The CDR3 bases are TGTGCCAGCAGCCCCTCGGGAGGGATGGTTTCACCCCTCCACTTT. Its protein product is CASSPSGGMVSPLHF.

This clone was recorded a few times. The chain uses TRBV6-4 and TRBJ2-6; D unresolved. Trimming removed 2 bases at V and 0 bases at J, with 5 bases between. CDR1 is MRHNA and CDR2 is SNTAGT in the germline V gene. CDR3 length equals 15 residues. The CDR3 DNA follows: TGTGCCAGCAGTGACGCGAACTCTGGGGCCAACGTCCTGACTTTC. Residues: CASSDANSGANVLTF.

The chain links TRBV7-6 to TRBJ1-3; tentative D call: TRBD1 (6 bases). The V end was cut by 5 bases, the J end by 0 bases, with 17 bases between. CDR3 length: 17 residues. The germline V gene encodes CDR1 SGHVS and CDR2 FNYEAQ. The CDR3 sequence: CASSGGGIQVSGNTIYF. The DNA for the CDR3 is TGTGCCAGCAGCGGAGGGGGGATTCAAGTCTCTGGAAACACCATATATTTT.

CDR3 bases: TGTGCCAGCTCAGGGACAGGAGGAAACACCATATATTTT. This sequence encodes CASSGTGGNTIYF. The J gene is TRBJ1-3, the V gene TRBV18, with TRBD1 identical over 8 bases. The CDR3 consists of 13 residues. The V and J ends lost 5 bases and 4 bases, in that order; junction bases with no gene match: 1. Germline V lookup: CDR1 KGHSH, CDR2 LQKENI.

V usage is TRBV11-2 and J usage is TRBJ1-3; D may be TRBD1 (5 bases). The CDR3 covers 15 residues. Germline V CDR1 and CDR2: SGHAT, FQNNGV. V lost 5 bases and J 2 bases, leaving 13 bases between the germline ends. The CDR3 loop is CASSQAPGAGNTIYF. The CDR3 DNA reads TGTGCCAGCAGCCAAGCCCCGGGGGCTGGAAACACCATATATTTT.

V usage is TRBV7-9 and J usage is TRBJ2-5; D perhaps matches TRBD2 (5 bases). In germline, CDR1 is SEHNR, CDR2 FQNEAQ (reference sequence). The CDR3 sequence is 15 residues long. Trimming removed 5 bases at V and 3 bases at J, with 16 bases between. Here the CDR3 DNA reads TGTGCCAGCAGCCGACGCGGACGGGAAAAAGAGACCCAGTACTTC. It encodes CASSRRGREKETQYF.

The chain employs TRBV5-4 and TRBJ2-7; D is perhaps TRBD2 (5 bases). The CDR3 sequence is 13 residues long. V was clipped by 1 base and J by 5 bases, with 10 bases between them. From germline, CDR1 is SGHNT and CDR2 YYREEE (reference sequence). The CDR3 coding sequence is TGTGCCAGCAGCTTGACCCTCGGGGACGAGCAGTACGTC. Its protein is CASSLTLGDEQYV.

The chain employs TRBV3-1 (or the pseudogene TRBV3-2) and TRBJ1-2; 8 positions agree with TRBD1. After removal of 2 bases from V and 8 bases from J, the junction contained 4 bases not matched to a gene. Germline V gene sequence: CDR1 LGHDT, CDR2 YNNKEL (reference sequence). The CDR3 extends over 13 amino acids. The CDR3 here is CASSQRTGLGYTF. CDR3 DNA sequence: TGTGCCAGCAGCCAAAGGACAGGGCTCGGCTACACCTTC.

A single count supports this clone. This rearrangement joins TRBV5-1 to TRBJ2-2; 8 nucleotides match TRBD1. In germline, CDR1 is SGHRS, CDR2 YFSETQ. The CDR3 extends over 15 amino acids. V lost 6 bases, J lost 4 bases, and 8 bases stayed unmatched. The CDR3 nucleotides are TGCGCCAGCAACCCGGACAGGGTCGGCACCGGGGAGCTGTTTTTT. Amino acids: CASNPDRVGTGELFF.

This chain connects TRBV21-1 to TRBJ1-4. TRBV21-1 is termed a pseudogene. The CDR3 covers 17 residues. The CDR3 coding sequence is TGTGCCAGCAGCAAAGGGTTGGGAGGGGTCAAAGGGGAAAAACTGTTTTTT. It encodes CASSKGLGGVKGEKLFF.